Sequencing of this T cell receptor beta chain was carried out in a study of cytomegalovirus exposure and HLA in healthy donors. The study ran its PCR with 60 Vbeta and 13 Jbeta primers. Clones were read by immunoSEQ multiplex PCR, and TCRdb kept only the in-frame ones, dropping some. Here the sample spans approximately 100,000 clones, about four fifths being singletons. Germline V CDR1 and CDR2: WNHNN, SYGVQD (reference sequence). The CDR3 covers 13 residues. Unmatched junction bases numbered 4, after V lost 2 bases and J lost 7 bases. The rearrangement joins TRBV10-1 to TRBJ2-7; TRBD2 aligns across 8 bases. Specimen: PBMCs. The source is a female donor in good health and CMV-seropositive. CDR3 loop: CASSEVGTREQYF. The DNA for the CDR3 is TGCGCCAGCAGTGAGGTTGGGACTAGGGAGCAGTACTTC.